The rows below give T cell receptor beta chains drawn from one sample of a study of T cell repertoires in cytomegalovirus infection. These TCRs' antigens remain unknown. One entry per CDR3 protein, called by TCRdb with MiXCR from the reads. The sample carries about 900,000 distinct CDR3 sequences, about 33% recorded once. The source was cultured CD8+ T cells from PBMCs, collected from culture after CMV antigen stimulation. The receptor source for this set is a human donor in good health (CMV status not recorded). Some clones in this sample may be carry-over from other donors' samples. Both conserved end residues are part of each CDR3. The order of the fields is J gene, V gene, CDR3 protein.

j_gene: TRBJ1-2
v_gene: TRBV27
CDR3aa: CASSLRGPTHGYTF

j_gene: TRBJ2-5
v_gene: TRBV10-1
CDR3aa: CASRIETQYF

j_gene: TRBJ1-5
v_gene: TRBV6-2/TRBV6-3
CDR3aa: CASSYLSESNQPQHF

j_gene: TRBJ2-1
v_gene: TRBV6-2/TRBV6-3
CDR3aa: CASSYPSGGLGNEQFF

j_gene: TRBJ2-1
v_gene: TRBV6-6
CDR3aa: CASSGVAGSYNEQFF

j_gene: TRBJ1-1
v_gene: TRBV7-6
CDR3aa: CASSLATTGAVPNTEAFF

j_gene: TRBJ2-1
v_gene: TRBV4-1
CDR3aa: CASSFDGTGTNEQFF

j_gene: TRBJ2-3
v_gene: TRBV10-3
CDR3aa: CAISGGETSTDTQYF

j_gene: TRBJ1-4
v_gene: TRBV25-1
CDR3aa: CASSEYQGAVEKLFF

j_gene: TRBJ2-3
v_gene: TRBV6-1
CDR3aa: CASSDGRTSTDTQYF

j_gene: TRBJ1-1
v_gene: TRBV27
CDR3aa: CASSPGPRGNTEAFF

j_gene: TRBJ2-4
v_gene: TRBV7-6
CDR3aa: CASSQHIGGTAAKNIQYF

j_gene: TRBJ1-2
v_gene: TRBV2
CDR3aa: CASPGGRGPLGGYTF

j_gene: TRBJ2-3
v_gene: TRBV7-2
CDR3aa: CASSLGLAGGGPTDTQYF

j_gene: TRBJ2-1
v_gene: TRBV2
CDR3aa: CASKDSTYNEQFF

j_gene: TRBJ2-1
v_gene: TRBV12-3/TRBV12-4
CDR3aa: CASSFLAGGLGDEQFF

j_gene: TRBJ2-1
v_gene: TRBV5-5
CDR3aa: CASSLDNNNEQFF

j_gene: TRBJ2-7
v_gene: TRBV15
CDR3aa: CATSRDWSSSYEQYF

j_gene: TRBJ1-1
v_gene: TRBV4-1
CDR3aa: CASSQEAANTEAFF

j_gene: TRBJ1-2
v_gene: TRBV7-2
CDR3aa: CASSLNGGARGYTF

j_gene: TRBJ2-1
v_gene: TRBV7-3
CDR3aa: CASSLIWDPSYNEQFF

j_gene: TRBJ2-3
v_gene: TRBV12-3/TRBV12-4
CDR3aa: CASKTRPTDTQYF

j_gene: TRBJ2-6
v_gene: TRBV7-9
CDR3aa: CASSEGPPTGANVLTF

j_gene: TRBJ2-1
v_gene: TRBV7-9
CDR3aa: CASSLPVGQGNEQFF

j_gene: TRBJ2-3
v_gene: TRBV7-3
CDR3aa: CATQGEGADTQYF

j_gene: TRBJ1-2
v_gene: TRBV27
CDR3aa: CATLGQANYGYTF

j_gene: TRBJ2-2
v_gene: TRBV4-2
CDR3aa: CASSQGPGANTGELFF

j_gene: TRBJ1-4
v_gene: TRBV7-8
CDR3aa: CASSLTLGPVGEKLFF

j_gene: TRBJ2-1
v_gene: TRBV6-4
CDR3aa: CASSDWDTSSYNEQFF

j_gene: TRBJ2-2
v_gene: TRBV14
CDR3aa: CASIHLGDRGETGELFF

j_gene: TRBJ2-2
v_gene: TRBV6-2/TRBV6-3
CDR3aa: CASSYSSTGTLHTGELFF

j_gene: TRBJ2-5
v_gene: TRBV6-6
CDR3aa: CASTRLGGETQYF

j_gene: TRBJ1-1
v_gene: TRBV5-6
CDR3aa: CASTPLTGLTEAFF

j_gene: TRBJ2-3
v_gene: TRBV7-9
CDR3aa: CASSSRTQGALDTQYF

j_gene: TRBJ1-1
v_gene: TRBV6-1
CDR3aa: CASKRTNTEAFF

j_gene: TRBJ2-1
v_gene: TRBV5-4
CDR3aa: CASVAREGNEQFF